The 16 T cell receptor beta chains in this list originate from one sample, sequenced in a study of blood T cell repertoires in COVID-19. TCRdb keeps only in-frame clones here, not all; method: immunoSEQ multiplex PCR. The table lists 300,000 or so clones, 80% to 90% of them singletons. The sample comprised peripheral blood. The source is a man between 50 and 59 years old with active or convalescent COVID-19.

This rearrangement joins TRBV11-2 to TRBJ2-2; 8 bases align to TRBD2. V was pared by 5 bases and J by 4 bases, with 12 bases of the junction left unmatched. CDR1 and CDR2 from the germline V gene are SGHAT and FQNNGV. The CDR3 has 17 residues. DNA of the CDR3: TGTGCCAGCAGCCCGCGGCCCGGGGGGGGCCCCACCGGGGAGCTGTTTTTT. This gives the protein CASSPRPGGGPTGELFF.

The V call is TRBV9, the J call TRBJ2-5; perhaps TRBD1 as D (5 bases). The CDR3 covers 13 residues. The germline V and J ends were trimmed by 3 bases and 4 bases, with 10 bases remaining between them. Germline V gene data show CDR1 as SGDLS and CDR2 as YYNGEE. The CDR3 region is CASSAQGRETQYF. The DNA of the CDR3 is TGTGCCAGCAGCGCGCAGGGTAGAGAGACCCAGTACTTC.

The chain joins TRBV30 to TRBJ2-2; the D is unclear. Germline V gene data show CDR1 as GTSNPN and CDR2 as SVGIG (reference sequence). The CDR3 runs to 13 residues. Trimming pared 4 bases from V and 1 base from J, leaving 7 bases between. Written as DNA, the CDR3 is TGTGCCTGGACCCTTAGGAACACCGGGGAGCTGTTTTTT. Encoded protein: CAWTLRNTGELFF. Using reference TRBV30 and TRBJ2-2 for the parts outside the CDR3, the full variable domain is SQTIHQWPATLVQPVGSPLSLECTVEGTSNPNLYWYRQAAGRGLQLLFYSVGIGQISSEVPQNLSASRPQDRQFILSSKKLLLSDSGFYLCAWTLRNTGELFFGEGSRLTVL.

The chain has TRBV19 and TRBJ1-1; maybe TRBD1 (5 bases). V lost 0 bases and J lost 4, with 12 bases in between. The CDR3 spans 15 residues. The germline V gene has CDR1 LNHDA and CDR2 SQIVND (reference sequence). The CDR3 sequence: CASSIERGGGTEAFF. CDR3 nucleotides: TGTGCCAGTAGTATAGAACGGGGCGGGGGCACTGAAGCTTTCTTT.

The gene calls are TRBV18 and TRBJ1-5; TRBD1 is a possible D gene (5 bases). The ends were cut back, 3 bases at V and 5 bases at J, with 8 bases in the middle. Germline CDR1 and CDR2: KGHSH and LQKENI. The CDR3 length is 13 residues. The CDR3 region is CASSPGTDQPQHF. Here the CDR3 DNA reads TGTGCCAGCTCACCGGGGACTGATCAGCCCCAGCATTTT.

J is TRBJ2-7 and V is TRBV5-1; 7 bases match TRBD1. V was clipped by 0 bases and J by 4 bases; unmatched bases: 4. The CDR3 has 14 amino acids. Germline V lookup: CDR1 SGHRS, CDR2 YFSETQ. CDR3: CASSLGQGPYEQYF. In DNA form, the CDR3 reads TGCGCCAGCAGCTTGGGACAGGGTCCTTACGAGCAGTACTTC.

This clone was detected a few times. The chain employs TRBV7-6 and TRBJ2-3; 8 bases match TRBD1. The V gene end was trimmed by 5 bases and the J gene end by 4 bases; junction bases not matched to a gene: 5. The CDR3 contains 14 residues. The germline V gene has CDR1 SGHVS and CDR2 FNYEAQ. The CDR3 is CASSTGQGSDTQYF. The CDR3 DNA reads TGTGCCAGCAGCACCGGACAGGGTTCAGATACGCAGTATTTT.

The rearrangement links TRBV28 to TRBJ1-1; TRBD1 matches at 10 bases. The J segment lost 6 bases and the V segment lost 6 bases, leaving 7 bases of the junction unmatched. This CDR3 comprises 14 residues. Germline V gene lookup returns CDR1 MDHEN and CDR2 SYDVKM. The CDR3 sequence: CASSPGQGISEAFF. In DNA, the CDR3 is TGTGCCAGCAGCCCGGGACAGGGGATATCTGAAGCTTTCTTT.

This clone is a singleton in its sample. The chain joins TRBV5-5 to TRBJ2-3, with 8 positions matching TRBD1. This CDR3 contains 16 residues. The germline gives CDR1 SGHKS, CDR2 YYEKEE (reference sequence). Trimming cost V 0 bases and J 2 bases; bases outside gene matches: 5. The CDR3 DNA is TGTGCCAGCAGCTTGGGGGGGACAGGAGCCACAGATACGCAGTATTTT. Its translation: CASSLGGTGATDTQYF.

The rearrangement links TRBV7-2 to TRBJ2-2; a possible D gene is TRBD1 (6 bases). Trimming left V 5 bases short and J 2 bases short, with 15 bases between. The length of the CDR3 is 16 residues. Germline V lookup: CDR1 SGHTA, CDR2 FQGNSA. CDR3 residues: CASSPQGQTNTGELFF. In DNA, the CDR3 is TGTGCCAGCAGCCCCCAGGGACAAACTAACACCGGGGAGCTGTTTTTT.

The V and J genes are TRBV24-1 and TRBJ2-1; D might be TRBD1 (6 bases). The CDR3 spans 17 residues. Trimming removed 5 bases from V and 7 bases from J, with 23 bases in between. Looked up from germline, CDR1 is KGHDR and CDR2 is SFDVKD. The CDR3 bases are TGTGCCACCAGTGCCGCCCCCCCGGGACACGGTTTTAATGAGCAGTTCTTC. This sequence encodes CATSAAPPGHGFNEQFF.

V and J are TRBV30 and TRBJ2-2; weak D call: TRBD1 (7 bases). The CDR3 is 15 residues long. V lost 8 bases and J lost 5, with 21 bases in between. Germline CDR1 reads GTSNPN; CDR2 reads SVGIG (reference sequence). The CDR3 region has the DNA TGTGCCCGACTCAGGGGGGATAGAGGAACCGGGGAGCTGTTTTTT. It specifies CARLRGDRGTGELFF.

This chain connects TRBV6-5 to TRBJ1-2; D possibly corresponds to TRBD1 (5 bases). CDR3 length equals 15 residues. Germline CDR1 and CDR2: MNHEY and SVGAGI. V was shortened by 4 bases and J by 3 bases, with 15 bases between the two germline ends. The CDR3 bases are TGTGCCAGCAGTTGGGGCCCGGGCGAATACTATGGCTACACCTTC. Protein product: CASSWGPGEYYGYTF.

Here the CDR3 DNA reads TGTGCCAGCAGTTTATTGCAGGGTGGCACTGAAGCTTTCTTT. Protein sequence: CASSLLQGGTEAFF. The chain links TRBV28 to TRBJ1-1, with D maybe TRBD1 (5 bases). V shed 1 base and J shed 4 bases, with 10 bases lying between them. This CDR3 spans 14 amino acids. In germline, CDR1 is MDHEN, CDR2 SYDVKM.

The genes are TRBV5-1 and TRBJ2-5; maybe TRBD2 (6 bases). Germline-derived CDR1 and CDR2 are SGHRS and YFSETQ. The CDR3 covers 14 residues. V was shortened by 1 base and J by 2 bases, with 9 bases between the two germline ends. Here the CDR3 reads CASSLWGDQETQYF. The CDR3 DNA reads as TGCGCCAGCAGCTTGTGGGGGGATCAAGAGACCCAGTACTTC.

This sequence joins TRBV10-3 and TRBJ1-2; the D gene is possibly TRBD1 (5 bases). Germline V CDR1 and CDR2: ENHRY, SYGVKD. The CDR3 contains 13 residues. Between the trimmed V and J ends, which lost 10 bases and 6 bases, there was a span of 18 bases. CDR3 residues: CATSYQGWDGYTF. CDR3 nucleotides: TGTGCCACCTCATACCAGGGTTGGGATGGCTACACCTTC.